Each of the 25 T cell receptor beta chains below was sequenced from the same sample in a study of blood T cell repertoires in COVID-19. TCRdb's copy holds only in-frame clones and misses some; the assay was immunoSEQ multiplex PCR. Found here are approximately 97,000 clones, 70% to 90% of them singletons; the top ten hold 3%. Material: peripheral blood. The receptors shown here come from a middle-aged man with active or convalescent COVID-19.

This chain connects TRBV7-9 to TRBJ2-1; 10 bases map to TRBD2. This CDR3 comprises 15 residues. Trimming at V came to 1 base and at J to 8 bases, leaving 5 bases not matched to a gene. CDR1 and CDR2 from the germline V gene are SEHNR and FQNEAQ (reference sequence). The DNA of the CDR3 is TGTGCCAGCAGCTTAGGGGCTAGCGGGGGCCATGAGCAGTTCTTC. It encodes CASSLGASGGHEQFF.

The V and J genes are TRBV5-8 and TRBJ1-1; 7 bases map to TRBD1. Germline V CDR1 and CDR2: SGHTS, YDEGEE. Germline trimming cut 4 bases from V and 4 bases from J; bases unmatched to any gene: 10. CDR3 size: 15 residues. CDR3 DNA: TGTGCCAGCAGCACGCGACAGGGTTGGGGCACTGAAGCTTTCTTT. The encoded protein is CASSTRQGWGTEAFF.

This clone showed up just once. The chain links TRBV24-1 to TRBJ2-3; unclear D gene. Germline CDR1 reads KGHDR; CDR2 reads SFDVKD. The V and J ends lost 2 bases and 2 bases respectively, with 4 bases between them. The CDR3 extends over 13 amino acids. The CDR3 DNA is TGTGCCACCAGTGATTCGTACACAGATACGCAGTATTTT. Amino acids: CATSDSYTDTQYF.

V usage is TRBV12-5 and J usage is TRBJ2-3; 7 nucleotides line up with TRBD1. The CDR3 is 16 amino acids. Trimming took 2 bases from V and 3 from J; bases not matched to a gene: 8. The germline CDR1 and CDR2 sequences are LGHNT and FRNRAP. The CDR3 region is CASGLPTGRRTDTQYF. Written as DNA, the CDR3 is TGTGCTAGTGGTTTGCCGACAGGGCGGAGGACAGATACGCAGTATTTT.

The CDR3 DNA reads TGTGCCAGCACTGGGACAGGGGGTTCACCCCTCCACTTT. It encodes CASTGTGGSPLHF. The V gene is TRBV3-1 (or the pseudogene TRBV3-2), the J gene TRBJ1-6, with 11 positions matching TRBD1. Germline V lookup: CDR1 LGHDT, CDR2 YNNKEL (reference sequence). The V gene end was trimmed by 7 bases and the J gene end by 9 bases; junction bases not matched to a gene: 2. This CDR3 spans 13 amino acids.

The chain combines TRBV7-9 with TRBJ1-4; the match to TRBD1 covers 9 bases. The J segment lost 8 bases and the V segment lost 1 base, leaving 8 bases of the junction unmatched. The CDR3 totals 16 residues. Germline V gives CDR1 SEHNR, CDR2 FQNEAQ (reference sequence). CDR3 region: CASSLGPGQGYEKLFF. The CDR3 coding sequence is TGTGCCAGCAGCTTAGGGCCGGGACAGGGATACGAAAAACTGTTTTTT.

This clone was detected once. The sample holds other DNA sequences that translate to the same CDR3. This chain joins TRBV18 and TRBJ2-1, with 7 bases aligning to TRBD1. This CDR3 spans 15 amino acids. The germline V gene has CDR1 KGHSH and CDR2 LQKENI. V dropped 6 bases and J dropped 0; count of bases not matched to a gene: 5. The chain's CDR3 is CASSPGQSSYNEQFF. Written as DNA, the CDR3 is TGTGCCAGCTCGCCGGGACAGAGCTCCTACAATGAGCAGTTCTTC.

CDR3 nucleotides: TGTGCCAGCAGCGTAGTCAGCGGAGCCACAGATACGCAGTATTTT. It translates to CASSVVSGATDTQYF. J is TRBJ2-3 and V is TRBV9; D may be TRBD2 (5 bases). The V and J ends lost 0 bases and 2 bases respectively, with 10 bases between them. The CDR3 runs to 15 residues. Per the germline V gene, CDR1 is SGDLS and CDR2 is YYNGEE.

The chain combines TRBV12-3 or TRBV12-4 with TRBJ1-2; D uncertain. This CDR3 is 12 amino acids long. V dropped 3 bases and J dropped 3 bases, with 5 bases sitting between them. The CDR3 nucleotides are TGTGCCAGCAGTTTTGAGGACTATGGCTACACCTTC. Encoded protein: CASSFEDYGYTF.

V usage is TRBV7-2 and J usage is TRBJ2-5; TRBD2 matches at 7 bases. CDR1 and CDR2 from the germline V gene are SGHTA and FQGNSA. CDR3 length: 15 amino acids. V shed 2 bases and J 7 bases; nucleotides not matched to a gene: 10. The CDR3 sequence: CASSLSGALKGTQYF. In DNA, the CDR3 is TGTGCCAGCAGCTTAAGCGGGGCCCTAAAGGGGACCCAGTACTTC.

The rearrangement uses TRBV10-3 and TRBJ1-2; D unresolved. Trimming pared 2 bases from V and 0 bases from J, leaving 10 bases between. Germline CDR1 ENHRY, CDR2 SYGVKD. This CDR3 has 15 amino acids. CDR3 protein: CAISERSLSNYGYTF. The CDR3 nucleotides are TGTGCCATCAGTGAGAGGAGTCTTTCTAACTATGGCTACACCTTC.

The chain combines TRBV3-1 (or the pseudogene TRBV3-2) with TRBJ2-3; 9 nucleotides agree with TRBD1. This CDR3 has 17 amino acids. Germline V gene lookup returns CDR1 LGHDT and CDR2 YNNKEL (reference sequence). The V gene end was trimmed by 2 bases and the J gene end by 4 bases; junction bases not matched to a gene: 10. CDR3 sequence (DNA): TGTGCCAGCAGCCAACACCTAAGGACAGGGGAGGCAGATACGCAGTATTTT. Amino acids: CASSQHLRTGEADTQYF.

The genes are TRBV5-1 and TRBJ1-6; 7 nucleotides match TRBD1. CDR1 SGHRS and CDR2 YFSETQ come from the germline V gene. Trimming at V came to 0 bases and at J to 2 bases, leaving 8 bases not matched to a gene. This CDR3 has 18 residues. Written as DNA, the CDR3 is TGCGCCAGCAGCTTGGGACTCCTAGGGGGCCCCTATAATTCACCCCTCCACTTT. Protein: CASSLGLLGGPYNSPLHF. Full variable domain (rest looked up from reference TRBV5-1 and TRBJ1-6): KAGVTQTPRYLIKTRGQQVTLSCSPISGHRSVSWYQQTPGQGLQFLFEYFSETQRNKGNFPGRFSGRQFSNSRSEMNVSTLELGDSALYLCASSLGLLGGPYNSPLHFGNGTRLTVT.

The V and J genes are TRBV5-5 and TRBJ1-6, with TRBD1 matching over 10 bases. V shed 3 bases and J 7 bases; nucleotides not matched to a gene: 7. This CDR3 spans 16 amino acids. Germline CDR1 SGHKS, CDR2 YYEKEE (reference sequence). CDR3 DNA sequence: TGTGCCAGCAGCTGGGGGACAGGGGATGGAAATTCACCCCTCCACTTT. It yields the protein CASSWGTGDGNSPLHF. Based on the CDR3 plus reference TRBV5-5 and TRBJ1-6, the full variable domain is DAGVTQSPTHLIKTRGQQVTLRCSPISGHKSVSWYQQVLGQGPQFIFQYYEKEERGRGNFPDRFSARQFPNYSSELNVNALLLGDSALYLCASSWGTGDGNSPLHFGNGTRLTVT.

J is TRBJ2-7 and V is TRBV28, with D possibly being TRBD1 (6 bases). The V gene's germline CDR1 is MDHEN and CDR2 SYDVKM. This CDR3 has 14 residues. V was trimmed by 7 bases and J by 2 bases, leaving 15 bases between them. In nucleotides, the CDR3 is TGTGCCAGCATGGGGGCGTTCCCGCCCTACGAGCAGTACTTC. Amino acid sequence: CASMGAFPPYEQYF.

This clone appeared once. This sequence joins TRBV29-1 and TRBJ1-5, with a tentative D call TRBD1 (6 bases). Per the germline V gene, CDR1 is SQVTM and CDR2 is ANQGSEA. V dropped 6 bases and J dropped 0 bases, with 12 bases sitting between them. The CDR3 covers 14 residues. In nucleotides, the CDR3 is TGCAGCGTGGAGCGGGGGGCTAGCAATCAGCCCCAGCATTTT. This translates into CSVERGASNQPQHF.

The rearrangement joins TRBV24-1 to TRBJ1-1; D is unresolved. Looked up from germline, CDR1 is KGHDR and CDR2 is SFDVKD. The CDR3 covers 13 residues. V was trimmed by 9 bases and J by 1 base, leaving 11 bases between them. DNA for the CDR3: TGTGCCACCGCACCTGCGGAGAACACTGAAGCTTTCTTT. Amino acid sequence: CATAPAENTEAFF.

The CDR3 nucleotides are TGTGCCAGCAGTGAAGAGGAGTCTAGCACAGATACGCAGTATTTT. This encodes CASSEEESSTDTQYF. The chain is built from TRBV6-4 and TRBJ2-3, with D uncertain. Per germline, CDR1 MRHNA and CDR2 SNTAGT. CDR3 length: 15 amino acids. Between the trimmed V and J ends, which lost 3 bases and 0 bases, there was a span of 10 bases.

This clone was seen many times. CDR3 in DNA: TGCGCCAGCAGCTTGGGGCGGGGGGCGAATTTCGCTTTCTTT. Protein: CASSLGRGANFAFF. The chain joins TRBV5-1 to TRBJ1-1, with D maybe TRBD1 (6 bases). Germline CDR1 and CDR2: SGHRS and YFSETQ. The CDR3 is 14 amino acids. The germline V and J ends were trimmed by 0 bases and 11 bases, with 17 bases remaining between them.

The chain couples TRBV19 to TRBJ1-5, with D possibly being TRBD1 (6 bases). V was shortened by 10 bases and J by 1 base, with 17 bases between the two germline ends. CDR3 length: 15 amino acids. Germline V CDR1 and CDR2: LNHDA, SQIVND (reference sequence). The CDR3 sequence: CATSGGGSSNQPQHF. In DNA form, the CDR3 reads TGTGCCACCTCGGGAGGGGGGTCCAGCAATCAGCCCCAGCATTTT.

The chain has TRBV5-4 and TRBJ1-2, with TRBD1 matching 8 bases. The V and J ends lost 0 bases and 7 bases, in that order; junction bases with no gene match: 2. Germline CDR1 and CDR2: SGHNT and YYREEE (reference sequence). The CDR3 loop spans 13 amino acids. Written as DNA, the CDR3 is TGTGCCAGCAGCTTGGACAGGGGGTTTGGCTACACCTTC. Translation gives CASSLDRGFGYTF.

The genes are TRBV5-1 and TRBJ2-5; 9 bases agree with TRBD1. With V trimmed by 3 bases and J by 5 bases, 5 bases remained unmatched. Germline values: CDR1 SGHRS, CDR2 YFSETQ. The CDR3 totals 14 residues. CDR3 DNA: TGCGCCAGCAGCTCGGGACAGGGTCTTGAGACCCAGTACTTC. It encodes CASSSGQGLETQYF. The full variable domain, rest sourced from reference TRBV5-1 and TRBJ2-5, is KAGVTQTPRYLIKTRGQQVTLSCSPISGHRSVSWYQQTPGQGLQFLFEYFSETQRNKGNFPGRFSGRQFSNSRSEMNVSTLELGDSALYLCASSSGQGLETQYFGPGTRLLVL.

This clone was seen a handful of times. The V call is TRBV28, the J call TRBJ2-5; TRBD2 agrees at 10 bases. This CDR3 is 14 amino acids long. Unmatched junction bases numbered 4, after V lost 4 bases and J lost 5 bases. The germline V gene encodes CDR1 MDHEN and CDR2 SYDVKM. The CDR3 nucleotides read TGTGCCAGCAGTTGGAGCGGGGGGGCTGAGACCCAGTACTTC. This translates into CASSWSGGAETQYF.

This clone was detected only once. V usage is TRBV5-4 and J usage is TRBJ2-4, with 7 bases matching TRBD1. This CDR3 has 13 residues. Trimming removed 4 bases from V and 5 bases from J; junction bases left unmatched: 3. Germline CDR1 reads SGHNT; CDR2 reads YYREEE (reference sequence). The CDR3 loop reads CASSPGTENIQYF. CDR3 sequence (DNA): TGTGCCAGCAGCCCCGGGACAGAAAACATTCAGTACTTC.

The genes are TRBV5-1 and TRBJ2-2, with D unresolved. The CDR3 loop spans 14 amino acids. The V end was cut by 5 bases, the J end by 4 bases, with 12 bases between. Germline assignment: CDR1 SGHRS and CDR2 YFSETQ. The CDR3 protein is CASRETPGTGELFF. The CDR3 DNA reads TGCGCCAGCAGAGAGACTCCGGGCACCGGGGAGCTGTTTTTT.